The 29 T cell receptor beta chains presented below share a single source sample, sequenced in a study of identical twins. From the 5' RACE reads, TCRdb called clonotypes with MiXCR, one entry per CDR3 protein. Of approximately 530,000 distinct CDR3 sequences in the sample, approximately 20% were seen once. These same data were also listed under a study on yellow fever vaccine responses in identical twins.

Sequenced input: CD4+ T cells sorted from blood. The receptors were gathered from a woman younger than 35 in good health.

The rearrangement joins TRBV12-3 or TRBV12-4 to TRBJ1-1, with D maybe TRBD1 (6 bases). The CDR3 consists of 12 residues. Trimming left V 6 bases short and J 10 bases short, with 15 bases between. The DNA of the CDR3 is TGTGCCAGCAGCACCCCAGGGGTCGGAGCTTTCTTT. Protein product: CASSTPGVGAFF.

This clonotype was counted only a few times. V is TRBV20-1 and J is TRBJ2-7; tentative D call: TRBD2 (6 bases). Germline V gives CDR1 DFQATT, CDR2 SNEGSKA (reference sequence). With 0 bases removed from V and 3 bases from J, the gap between germline ends came to 15 bases. CDR3 length equals 15 residues. CDR3 sequence (DNA): TGCAGTGCTAGAGATATGGCTAGCGAACTCTACGAGCAGTACTTC. Encoded protein: CSARDMASELYEQYF.

This clonotype appeared a few times. The chain uses TRBV29-1 and TRBJ2-2; D uncertain. The CDR3 is 13 amino acids. The V end lost 4 bases, the J end lost 1 base, and 7 bases lay between the germline ends. Germline CDR1 reads SQVTM; CDR2 reads ANQGSEA. The CDR3 loop is CSVGALNTGELFF. In DNA form, the CDR3 reads TGCAGCGTTGGGGCCCTGAACACCGGGGAGCTGTTTTTT.

The table lists this clonotype with a few counts. The rearrangement uses TRBV29-1 and TRBJ2-1, with 7 positions matching TRBD1. After removal of 7 bases from V and 6 bases from J, the junction contained 9 bases not matched to a gene. The germline CDR1 and CDR2 sequences are SQVTM and ANQGSEA. This CDR3 has 13 amino acids. CDR3 residues: CSAKTGLVNEQFF. The CDR3 nucleotides read TGCAGCGCGAAGACAGGGTTAGTCAATGAGCAGTTCTTC.

This clonotype has a handful of counts. This chain uses TRBV20-1 with TRBJ2-5; D tentatively fits TRBD1 or TRBD2 (5 bases each). Germline loops: CDR1 DFQATT, CDR2 SNEGSKA (reference sequence). V gave up 5 bases and J gave up 4 bases, with 11 bases separating them. This CDR3 has 12 residues. This CDR3 reads CSADQRGETQYF. Written as DNA, the CDR3 is TGCAGTGCTGACCAGAGGGGAGAGACCCAGTACTTC.

This clonotype appeared a few times. The rearrangement uses TRBV5-5 and TRBJ2-3; D is uncertain. V lost 0 bases, J lost 2 bases, and 10 bases lay in between. The CDR3 consists of 15 residues. Germline V lookup: CDR1 SGHKS, CDR2 YYEKEE (reference sequence). CDR3 DNA: TGTGCCAGCAGCTTGGGGGCCCCCTTCACAGATACGCAGTATTTT. It specifies CASSLGAPFTDTQYF.

A few counts support this clonotype. DNA for the CDR3: TGTGCCAGCAGCCCCCAAGCGATCTACGAGCAGTACTTC. The encoded protein is CASSPQAIYEQYF. The chain links TRBV14 to TRBJ2-7; D uncertain. V dropped 4 bases and J dropped 3 bases, with 10 bases sitting between them. This CDR3 contains 13 residues. Germline lookup yields CDR1 SGHDN and CDR2 FVKESK.

This clonotype has more than one count but fewer than ten. V and J are TRBV28 and TRBJ2-2; TRBD2 aligns across 10 bases. The CDR3 is 16 residues long. Germline CDR1 is MDHEN and CDR2 is SYDVKM. J lost 4 bases, V lost 5 bases, and 7 bases had no gene match. The CDR3 coding sequence is TGTGCCAGCAGTGCCCTAGCGGGAGATGCCACCGGGGAGCTGTTTTTT. It yields the protein CASSALAGDATGELFF.

This clonotype showed up just a few times. This chain joins TRBV28 and TRBJ2-7; either TRBD1 or TRBD2 may fit D (6 bases each). The CDR3 length is 15 residues. Trimming took 5 bases from V and 2 from J, leaving 16 bases between them. From germline, CDR1 is MDHEN and CDR2 SYDVKM. The CDR3 region is CASSHRQAGTYEQYF. The CDR3 DNA follows: TGTGCCAGCAGTCATCGACAGGCGGGGACCTACGAGCAGTACTTC.

This clonotype was detected a few times. The chain joins TRBV12-3 or TRBV12-4 to TRBJ2-1; D might be TRBD1 (6 bases). The CDR3 totals 15 residues. Trimming shortened V by 5 bases and J by 2 bases, and 13 bases separated the two germline ends. CDR3 DNA sequence: TGTGCCAGCAGTCTAGGGGGACAAACCTACAATGAGCAGTTCTTC. Translated, it gives CASSLGGQTYNEQFF.

This clonotype was recorded a few times. V gene TRBV15 combines with J gene TRBJ2-2, with 10 positions matching TRBD2. J was trimmed by 6 bases and V by 3 bases; bases with no gene match: 4. Germline-derived CDR1 and CDR2 are LNHNV and YYDKDF (reference sequence). The CDR3 length is 15 residues. CDR3 DNA sequence: TGTGCCACCAGCAGGGCTAGCGGGAGCTCCGGGGAGCTGTTTTTT. As protein: CATSRASGSSGELFF.

The chain couples TRBV12-3 or TRBV12-4 to TRBJ2-1; 7 nucleotides align to TRBD2. The V segment lost 6 bases and the J segment 6 bases; nucleotides outside the gene matches: 8. This CDR3 is built from 14 residues. The CDR3: CASRGGLARNEQFF. The CDR3, as DNA: TGTGCCAGCAGGGGAGGGCTAGCCCGCAATGAGCAGTTCTTC.

This clonotype was recorded a few times. The genes are TRBV5-1 and TRBJ2-1; 7 bases match TRBD2. The germline gives CDR1 SGHRS, CDR2 YFSETQ. Trimming cost V 6 bases and J 3 bases; bases outside gene matches: 6. The CDR3 consists of 14 residues. The CDR3: CASTNGGGYNEQFF. CDR3 sequence (DNA): TGCGCCAGCACCAACGGCGGGGGCTACAATGAGCAGTTCTTC.

This clonotype was counted between two and nine times. V gene TRBV20-1 combines with J gene TRBJ1-6; 8 bases are a match to TRBD1. The CDR3 has 15 residues. V lost 1 base and J lost 6; bases outside the gene matches: 5. In germline, CDR1 is DFQATT, CDR2 SNEGSKA (reference sequence). CDR3 in amino acids: CSARGTGQVNSPLHF. DNA for the CDR3: TGCAGTGCTAGAGGGACAGGGCAAGTTAATTCACCCCTCCACTTT.

The chain joins TRBV11-2 to TRBJ2-7, with D perhaps given as TRBD1 or TRBD2 (6 bases each). In germline, CDR1 is SGHAT, CDR2 FQNNGV. V gave up 5 bases and J gave up 1 base, with 21 bases separating them. This CDR3 has 17 amino acids. The CDR3 is CASSEGGASYLSYEQYF. DNA of the CDR3: TGTGCCAGCAGCGAGGGGGGAGCGTCGTACTTATCCTACGAGCAGTACTTC. Full variable domain (rest looked up from reference TRBV11-2 and TRBJ2-7): EAGVAQSPRYKIIEKRQSVAFWCNPISGHATLYWYQQILGQGPKLLIQFQNNGVVDDSQLPKDRFSAERLKGVDSTLKIQPAKLEDSAVYLCASSEGGASYLSYEQYFGPGTRLTVT.

The chain links TRBV5-1 to TRBJ2-1, with no clear D. The CDR3 is 13 residues long. Trimming shortened V by 4 bases and J by 3 bases, and 8 bases separated the two germline ends. Germline V lookup: CDR1 SGHRS, CDR2 YFSETQ. DNA for the CDR3: TGCGCCAGCAGCGAAGCCCACTACAATGAGCAGTTCTTC. It is translated as CASSEAHYNEQFF.

In this sample, this clonotype turned up many times. The chain uses TRBV12-3 or TRBV12-4 and TRBJ2-1; 11 nucleotides align to TRBD2. The J segment lost 7 bases and the V segment lost 6 bases, leaving 5 bases of the junction unmatched. This CDR3 region has 14 residues. The CDR3 DNA follows: TGTGCCAGCAGCCTGGGACTAGCGGCAAATGAGCAGTTCTTC. Translating gives CASSLGLAANEQFF.

The table lists this clonotype with a few counts. The V gene is TRBV20-1, the J gene TRBJ2-2, with a tentative D call TRBD2 (6 bases). The ends were cut back, 3 bases at V and 7 bases at J, with 18 bases in the middle. Germline V gives CDR1 DFQATT, CDR2 SNEGSKA (reference sequence). The CDR3 is made up of 15 amino acids. CDR3 sequence (DNA): TGCAGTGCTAGGTCTCCGGGACTTAGGAACGGGGAGCTGTTTTTT. Encoded protein: CSARSPGLRNGELFF.

This clonotype was recorded a few times. The chain recombines TRBV12-3 or TRBV12-4 with TRBJ2-7; 9 nucleotides agree with TRBD1. The CDR3 length is 13 residues. V lost 4 bases, J lost 5 bases, and 3 bases stayed unmatched. This CDR3 is CASSWDRDNEQYF. The DNA for the CDR3 is TGTGCCAGCAGTTGGGACAGGGATAACGAGCAGTACTTC.

This clonotype appeared many times. The chain couples TRBV3-1 to TRBJ1-5, with 8 bases matching TRBD1. This CDR3 has 14 residues. Germline V gene lookup returns CDR1 LGHDT and CDR2 YNNKEL (reference sequence). V gave up 4 bases and J gave up 5 bases; unmatched junction bases: 4. In nucleotides, the CDR3 is TGTGCCAGCAGCCTCGGACAGGGACATCAGCCCCAGCATTTT. Amino acids: CASSLGQGHQPQHF.

The sample holds a few counts of this clonotype. This rearrangement joins TRBV5-1 to TRBJ2-7; TRBD2 might be the D (5 bases). The CDR3 contains 13 residues. From germline, CDR1 is SGHRS and CDR2 YFSETQ. The V gene lost 6 bases and the J gene lost 5 bases, with 15 bases spanning the gap. CDR3 in amino acids: CASNPGIPHEQYF. In DNA form, the CDR3 reads TGCGCCAGCAATCCGGGGATTCCGCACGAGCAGTACTTC.

This chain uses TRBV4-1 with TRBJ1-4; 7 bases line up with TRBD1. The germline V gene encodes CDR1 MGHRA and CDR2 YSYEKL. V shed 3 bases and J 8 bases; nucleotides not matched to a gene: 6. This CDR3 comprises 14 residues. CDR3 residues: CASSHGTVGEKLFF. The CDR3, as DNA: TGCGCCAGCAGCCACGGGACAGTGGGAGAAAAACTGTTTTTT.

This CDR3 is CASSLGVGNYGYTF. The CDR3 nucleotides are TGTGCCAGCAGCTTAGGCGTAGGGAACTATGGCTACACCTTC. The chain links TRBV7-2 to TRBJ1-2; D not resolved. The CDR3 consists of 14 residues. Between the trimmed V and J ends, which lost 1 base and 2 bases, there was a span of 8 bases. Germline assignment: CDR1 SGHTA and CDR2 FQGNSA. The full variable domain, its missing parts supplied by reference TRBV7-2 and TRBJ1-2, is GAGVSQSPSNKVTEKGKDVELRCDPISGHTALYWYRQSLGQGLEFLIYFQGNSAPDKSGLPSDRFSAERTGGSVSTLTIQRTQQEDSAVYLCASSLGVGNYGYTFGSGTRLTVV.

This clonotype was seen at least ten times. The rearrangement uses TRBV7-2 and TRBJ2-3; D may correspond to TRBD1 or TRBD2 (5 bases each). Per germline, CDR1 SGHTA and CDR2 FQGNSA. The germline V and J ends were trimmed by 5 bases and 5 bases, with 23 bases remaining between them. The length of the CDR3 is 17 residues. The CDR3 reads CASSTPRGVALGDTQYF. In DNA form, the CDR3 reads TGTGCCAGCAGCACCCCCAGAGGGGTAGCGCTAGGAGATACGCAGTATTTT.

This clonotype was counted only a few times. V usage is TRBV5-1 and J usage is TRBJ2-1, with 10 positions matching TRBD1. V lost 4 bases to trimming and J lost 7 bases; unmatched junction nucleotides: 8. Per germline, CDR1 SGHRS and CDR2 YFSETQ. The CDR3 runs 15 residues. The CDR3 is CASSLRQDRGNEQFF. Here the CDR3 DNA reads TGCGCCAGCAGCCTCCGACAGGACAGGGGGAATGAGCAGTTCTTC.

In this sample, this clonotype turned up a few times. This CDR3 is CSASKAVSNQPQHF. The CDR3 bases are TGCAGTGCTAGCAAAGCAGTTAGCAATCAGCCCCAGCATTTT. The chain recombines TRBV20-1 with TRBJ1-5; D not resolved. Germline V gives CDR1 DFQATT, CDR2 SNEGSKA (reference sequence). There are 14 residues in the CDR3. Trimming stripped 3 bases from V and 0 bases from J, with 9 bases between.

The chain links TRBV5-1 to TRBJ2-3; 13 bases match TRBD2. CDR3 length: 18 residues. Germline CDR1 SGHRS, CDR2 YFSETQ. After removal of 2 bases from V and 9 bases from J, the junction contained 15 bases not matched to a gene. CDR3 in DNA: TGCGCCAGCAGCTTAGAAAAACTAGCGGGGGGGCTTGTCGCCACGCAGTATTTT. Protein: CASSLEKLAGGLVATQYF.

The table lists this clonotype with a few counts. This sequence joins TRBV10-3 and TRBJ1-4; D not certain. Per germline, CDR1 ENHRY and CDR2 SYGVKD. The V and J ends lost 4 bases and 0 bases respectively, with 9 bases between them. The CDR3 extends over 15 amino acids. The CDR3 DNA is TGTGCCATCAGTGCGGGCACTTCAACTAATGAAAAACTGTTTTTT. This gives the protein CAISAGTSTNEKLFF.

This clonotype was seen a few times. The V gene is TRBV10-3, the J gene TRBJ2-1, with D possibly being TRBD1 (6 bases). The CDR3 totals 14 residues. V lost 3 bases and J 7 bases, leaving 13 bases between the germline ends. The germline gives CDR1 ENHRY, CDR2 SYGVKD. The CDR3 loop reads CAISEASGVNEQFF. In nucleotides, the CDR3 is TGTGCCATCAGTGAAGCGTCAGGGGTAAATGAGCAGTTCTTC.